Following are 29 T cell receptor beta chains from one sample sequenced in a study of persistence of HIV-infected CD4 T cells. Which antigens these TCRs recognize remains unknown. An overlapping HIV-1 Gag peptide pool stimulated these cells at about 1 ug/peptide/mL. CD40L-negative CD69-negative CD45RO-high memory CD4+ T cells were sorted as populations depleted of antigen-responding cells. The immunoSEQ assay was version 4, run in survey mode. The data were produced by immunoSEQ multiplex PCR, yet TCRdb's version contains in-frame clones alone and is incomplete. Of over 40,000 clones in the sample, roughly 74% were seen once. The material sequenced was CD4+ T cells sorted from PBMCs after roughly 19-hour stimulation, taken from a patient who received antiretroviral therapy. All receptors derive from an adult man with HIV who was CMV-seropositive.

The V gene is TRBV6-1, the J gene TRBJ2-2; 8 bases match TRBD1. CDR3 size: 15 residues. The V gene's germline CDR1 is MNHNS and CDR2 SASEGT. After removal of 3 bases from V and 8 bases from J, the junction contained 8 bases not matched to a gene. The CDR3 spells CASSERDRGKGELFF. CDR3 nucleotide sequence: TGTGCCAGCAGTGAGCGAGACAGGGGAAAAGGGGAGCTGTTTTTT.

This clone was recorded a few times. The chain recombines TRBV19 with TRBJ2-2, with 10 bases that match TRBD1. The junction had 5 bases not matched to a gene; V was cut back by 5 bases and J by 5 bases. The CDR3 runs to 15 residues. Germline CDR1 is LNHDA and CDR2 is SQIVND (reference sequence). This CDR3 is CASSQRTGGTGELFF. The CDR3 nucleotides read TGTGCCAGTAGTCAACGGACAGGGGGGACCGGGGAGCTGTTTTTT.

The DNA of the CDR3 is TGTGCCAGCAGTTTATCGAGACTCCATTTCACAGATACGCAGTATTTT. Amino acid sequence: CASSLSRLHFTDTQYF. The chain couples TRBV27 to TRBJ2-3; the D is unclear. The CDR3 is made up of 16 amino acids. V was shortened by 0 bases and J by 2 bases, with 12 bases between the two germline ends. Germline CDR1 MNHEY, CDR2 SMNVEV (reference sequence).

The chain is built from TRBV30 and TRBJ1-6; D is unclear. Trimming left V 4 bases short and J 5 bases short, with 18 bases between. From germline, CDR1 is GTSNPN and CDR2 SVGIG (reference sequence). This CDR3 is built from 16 residues. CDR3: CAWTGSRATNNSPLHF. The CDR3 DNA sequence: TGTGCCTGGACCGGTTCGAGGGCCACCAATAATTCACCCCTCCACTTT.

This clone has more than one count but fewer than ten. The chain has TRBV4-1 and TRBJ1-4; the match to TRBD1 covers 7 bases. Germline lookup yields CDR1 MGHRA and CDR2 YSYEKL. V shed 4 bases and J 5 bases; nucleotides not matched to a gene: 7. The CDR3 contains 15 residues. DNA of the CDR3: TGCGCCAGCAGCCGAATAGGGGGCCAGAATGAAAAACTGTTTTTT. This codes for CASSRIGGQNEKLFF.

The V and J genes are TRBV7-9 and TRBJ1-5; 9 nucleotides line up with TRBD1. Unmatched junction bases numbered 11, after V lost 8 bases and J lost 6 bases. Germline CDR1 SEHNR, CDR2 FQNEAQ (reference sequence). This CDR3 region has 15 residues. CDR3 region: CASASGQGGSQPQHF. CDR3 DNA sequence: TGTGCCAGCGCCTCGGGACAGGGAGGGAGTCAGCCCCAGCATTTT.

This clone was seen just once. J is TRBJ2-3 and V is TRBV7-3; TRBD2 aligns across 7 bases. CDR3 length: 14 amino acids. Germline V gene sequence: CDR1 SGHTA, CDR2 FQGTGA. Trimming removed 5 bases from V and 1 base from J; junction bases left unmatched: 3. CDR3 nucleotide sequence: TGTGCCAGCAGCCGGGCGGGGGGCACAGATACGCAGTATTTT. Translation: CASSRAGGTDTQYF. Using reference TRBV7-3 and TRBJ2-3 for the parts outside the CDR3, the full variable domain is GAGVSQTPSNKVTEKGKYVELRCDPISGHTALYWYRQSLGQGPEFLIYFQGTGAADDSGLPNDRFFAVRPEGSVSTLKIQRTERGDSAVYLCASSRAGGTDTQYFGPGTRLTVL.

V usage is TRBV18 and J usage is TRBJ1-5; D perhaps matches TRBD1 (5 bases). V gave up 3 bases and J gave up 1 base, with 13 bases separating them. The CDR3 loop spans 16 amino acids. Germline CDR1 KGHSH, CDR2 LQKENI. Here the CDR3 reads CASSPSQGLSNQPQHF. In DNA form, the CDR3 reads TGTGCCAGCTCACCTTCTCAGGGTTTGAGCAATCAGCCCCAGCATTTT.

This rearrangement joins TRBV4-1 to TRBJ2-5; D remains unclear. Germline CDR1 is MGHRA and CDR2 is YSYEKL. There are 12 residues in the CDR3. Trimming removed 3 bases at V and 4 bases at J, with 6 bases between. The chain's CDR3 is CASSHQPETQYF. CDR3 DNA: TGCGCCAGCAGCCACCAGCCAGAGACCCAGTACTTC.

The rearrangement uses TRBV7-3 and TRBJ1-1; no clear D gene. Trimming took off 5 bases at V and 1 base at J, with 8 bases between the two ends. The CDR3 totals 13 residues. The germline V gene encodes CDR1 SGHTA and CDR2 FQGTGA. The CDR3 sequence: CASSPTPNTEAFF. CDR3 coding DNA: TGTGCCAGCAGCCCGACACCGAACACTGAAGCTTTCTTT.

The chain employs TRBV18 and TRBJ2-1; 9 bases line up with TRBD2. V gave up 0 bases and J gave up 9 bases; unmatched junction bases: 12. The CDR3 covers 17 residues. Per the germline V gene, CDR1 is KGHSH and CDR2 is LQKENI. CDR3 nucleotides: TGTGCCAGCTCACCACCTCTAGCGGGACCCAATTGGGGTGAGCAGTTCTTC. It codes for CASSPPLAGPNWGEQFF.

The rearrangement uses TRBV7-2 and TRBJ2-3; 7 nucleotides match TRBD2. The V segment lost 5 bases and the J segment 1 base; nucleotides outside the gene matches: 6. The CDR3 has 15 amino acids. Per germline, CDR1 SGHTA and CDR2 FQGNSA. The CDR3 reads CASSELGGGTDTQYF. DNA for the CDR3: TGTGCCAGCAGCGAGCTTGGGGGGGGCACAGATACGCAGTATTTT.

This clone turned up a few times. The chain carries TRBV4-2 and TRBJ1-3, with D maybe TRBD1 (5 bases). The germline V and J ends were trimmed by 4 bases and 3 bases, with 16 bases remaining between them. The CDR3 totals 16 residues. CDR1 LGHNA and CDR2 YNFKEQ come from the germline V gene. The CDR3 loop is CASSLLAGQGGNTIYF. In nucleotides, the CDR3 is TGTGCCAGCAGCCTCCTCGCAGGGCAAGGTGGAAACACCATATATTTT.

J is TRBJ1-6 and V is TRBV5-1, with D possibly matching TRBD1 (6 bases). V was trimmed by 0 bases and J by 9 bases, leaving 16 bases between them. Germline V gene lookup returns CDR1 SGHRS and CDR2 YFSETQ. CDR3 length: 16 residues. CDR3 bases: TGCGCCAGCAGCTTGGGGGCCCAGGGGATGGCTTCACCCCTCCACTTT. Protein sequence: CASSLGAQGMASPLHF.

V and J are TRBV2 and TRBJ1-5, with TRBD1 as a possible D gene (5 bases). Between the trimmed V and J ends, which lost 0 bases and 1 base, there was a span of 10 bases. The CDR3 is 16 amino acids. Germline V lookup: CDR1 SNHLY, CDR2 FYNNEI. The chain's CDR3 is CASSEARGKSNQPQHF. For the CDR3, the DNA is TGTGCCAGCAGTGAAGCGCGGGGGAAAAGCAATCAGCCCCAGCATTTT.

The chain is built from TRBV10-3 and TRBJ1-2, with TRBD1 matching over 8 bases. This CDR3 is built from 14 residues. Germline V lookup: CDR1 ENHRY, CDR2 SYGVKD. V dropped 0 bases and J dropped 4; count of bases not matched to a gene: 1. Here the CDR3 DNA reads TGTGCCATCAGTGAGTCGACAGGGGTCTATGGCTACACCTTC. The encoded protein is CAISESTGVYGYTF.

This chain joins TRBV2 and TRBJ2-3, with D unresolved. The CDR3 length is 11 residues. In germline, CDR1 is SNHLY, CDR2 FYNNEI. The ends were cut back, 7 bases at V and 6 bases at J, with 8 bases in the middle. CDR3 loop: CASTQRDTQYF. For the CDR3, the DNA is TGTGCCAGCACCCAGAGGGATACGCAGTATTTT.

The chain carries TRBV19 and TRBJ2-7, with D unclear. Looked up from germline, CDR1 is LNHDA and CDR2 is SQIVND (reference sequence). The CDR3 extends over 13 amino acids. V was cut by 6 bases and J by 2 bases, with 11 bases left in between. This CDR3 reads CASSRRPAYEQYF. CDR3 sequence (DNA): TGTGCCAGTAGCCGCCGGCCCGCCTACGAGCAGTACTTC.

This clone has a handful of counts. The V and J genes are TRBV10-3 and TRBJ2-1; 7 bases line up with TRBD1. The ends lost 7 bases at V and 4 bases at J; junction bases unmatched: 4. CDR1 and CDR2 (germline): ENHRY, SYGVKD. The CDR3 length is 13 residues. CDR3 DNA: TGTGCCATCACCAAGGACAGGTACAATGAGCAGTTCTTC. It is translated as CAITKDRYNEQFF.

This clone is a singleton in its sample. The genes are TRBV11-2 and TRBJ1-3; tentatively, D is TRBD1 (5 bases). Germline CDR1 and CDR2: SGHAT and FQNNGV. This CDR3 is 17 amino acids long. The V and J ends lost 7 bases and 0 bases respectively, with 19 bases between them. Here the CDR3 DNA reads TGTGCCAGCACCCTATTGACAGACACCTTCTCTGGAAACACCATATATTTT. Its protein product is CASTLLTDTFSGNTIYF. Complete variable domain (other parts from reference TRBV11-2 and TRBJ1-3): EAGVAQSPRYKIIEKRQSVAFWCNPISGHATLYWYQQILGQGPKLLIQFQNNGVVDDSQLPKDRFSAERLKGVDSTLKIQPAKLEDSAVYLCASTLLTDTFSGNTIYFGEGSWLTVV.

The CDR3 sequence: CASSRGQLLTNYGYTF. CDR3 DNA: TGTGCCAGTAGTAGGGGACAGCTTTTGACGAACTATGGCTACACCTTC. The chain is built from TRBV19 and TRBJ1-2, with TRBD1 identical over 7 bases. The CDR3 has 16 amino acids. CDR1 is LNHDA, CDR2 SQIVND, per germline (reference sequence). Trimming removed 4 bases from V and 2 bases from J; junction bases left unmatched: 10.

The chain employs TRBV20-1 and TRBJ2-5, with D uncertain. V shed 6 bases and J shed 7 bases, with 12 bases lying between them. This CDR3 has 11 amino acids. From germline, CDR1 is DFQATT and CDR2 SNEGSKA (reference sequence). CDR3 in DNA: TGCAGTGCCACGATGAGTCGGACCCAGTACTTC. Translating it yields CSATMSRTQYF.

The V call is TRBV2, the J call TRBJ2-7, with D possibly matching TRBD1 (6 bases). Germline CDR1 SNHLY, CDR2 FYNNEI. The V end lost 6 bases, the J end lost 4 bases, and 10 bases lay between the germline ends. The length of the CDR3 is 12 residues. In nucleotides, the CDR3 is TGTGCCAGCAGGGGGACACCTTACGAGCAGTACTTC. Amino acid sequence: CASRGTPYEQYF.

The chain employs TRBV5-8 and TRBJ1-5; TRBD1 might be the D (6 bases). Trimming pared 1 base from V and 0 bases from J, leaving 11 bases between. Germline V gene sequence: CDR1 SGHTS, CDR2 YDEGEE. The CDR3 length is 16 residues. CDR3 bases: TGTGCCAGCAGCTTGACAGGGACTAATAGCAATCAGCCCCAGCATTTT. Its protein product is CASSLTGTNSNQPQHF.

The chain employs TRBV6-1 and TRBJ2-7; 8 bases align to TRBD1. This CDR3 comprises 16 residues. The V segment lost 2 bases and the J segment 0 bases; nucleotides outside the gene matches: 6. Per the germline V gene, CDR1 is MNHNS and CDR2 is SASEGT. The CDR3 region is CASSENLQGASYEQYF. CDR3 sequence (DNA): TGTGCCAGCAGTGAAAATCTCCAGGGGGCCTCCTACGAGCAGTACTTC.

This clone was counted a few times. This sample includes further DNA sequences coding for the same CDR3. The chain employs TRBV9 and TRBJ1-4; D not resolved. Trimming cost V 0 bases and J 3 bases, with 9 bases left between them. The CDR3 is 15 residues long. Germline CDR1 and CDR2: SGDLS and YYNGEE. For the CDR3, the DNA is TGTGCCAGCAGCGTAGTGGGCAACTCTAATGAAAAACTGTTTTTT. It specifies CASSVVGNSNEKLFF.

This chain connects TRBV7-2 to TRBJ1-1; the D gene is possibly TRBD1 (5 bases). CDR1 and CDR2 from the germline V gene are SGHTA and FQGNSA. Between the trimmed V and J ends, which lost 2 bases and 1 base, there was a span of 14 bases. The CDR3 has 16 residues. The CDR3: CASSLWAGRGNTEAFF. CDR3 in DNA: TGTGCCAGCAGCTTATGGGCAGGGAGGGGGAACACTGAAGCTTTCTTT.

The chain uses TRBV11-2 and TRBJ1-1; no definite D call. CDR3 length equals 15 residues. The V end lost 1 base, the J end lost 0 bases, and 9 bases lay between the germline ends. The germline gives CDR1 SGHAT, CDR2 FQNNGV. The CDR3 nucleotides are TGTGCCAGCAGCTTAGTAATCGGGTTGAACACTGAAGCTTTCTTT. Its translation is CASSLVIGLNTEAFF.

The rearrangement uses TRBV30 and TRBJ1-6; D may be TRBD1 (5 bases). V lost 3 bases, J lost 10 bases, and 19 bases lay in between. Germline-derived CDR1 and CDR2 are GTSNPN and SVGIG (reference sequence). This CDR3 comprises 15 residues. CDR3 protein: CAWSPDAGLASPLHF. The CDR3 DNA follows: TGTGCCTGGAGCCCAGACGCAGGGCTGGCGTCACCCCTCCACTTT.